This T cell receptor (beta chain) was obtained from a study of Ad26.COV2.S vaccination and SARS-CoV-2 variants. As for treatment: some 19 received Ad26.COV2.S at low or high dose, single or two shots; several received placebo; per-sample allocation not given. Sampling took place 63 days after the first vaccine or placebo injection. Only in-frame clones appear in the TCRdb table, and some are missing; sequencing was by immunoSEQ multiplex PCR. The table shows about 390,000 clones, with about 90% occurring only once. This CDR3 comprises 13 residues. V was clipped by 5 bases and J by 5 bases, with 12 bases between them. The germline CDR1 and CDR2 sequences are KGHSH and LQKENI.

This sample comprised peripheral blood, obtained in a trial of Ad26.COV2.S vaccine versus placebo. J is TRBJ1-2 and V is TRBV18; a weak D match, TRBD1 (6 bases). This clonotype was sampled from a person between 18 and 65 years old who received the Ad26.COV2.S COVID-19 vaccine or a placebo. The CDR3 spells CASSSRDTYGYTF. The CDR3 bases are TGTGCCAGCTCATCCCGGGACACATATGGCTACACCTTC.